This T cell receptor (beta chain) came from a study of PD-1 blockade in classical Hodgkin lymphoma. The time point is: newly diagnosed, previously untreated cHL patient sample. Magnetic negative selection served to purify CD4+ T cells out of PBMCs that had been thawed. The CDR3 runs to 16 residues. The germline gives CDR1 SGHRS, CDR2 YFSETQ. The V and J ends lost 4 bases and 0 bases respectively, with 14 bases between them. Here immunoSEQ multiplex PCR was the method, and the copy in TCRdb shows in-frame clones only, minus some. This repertoire shows under 35,000 clones, about 89% found once; its top ten account for more than 0.35%.

The receptor was isolated from a human donor with classical Hodgkin lymphoma. This chain connects TRBV5-1 to TRBJ1-3; D is unclear. The sample taken for sequencing was CD4+ T cells from blood. CDR3 nucleotide sequence: TGCGCCAGCAGCCTGCAGACTATTATCTCTGGAAACACCATATATTTT. It encodes CASSLQTIISGNTIYF.